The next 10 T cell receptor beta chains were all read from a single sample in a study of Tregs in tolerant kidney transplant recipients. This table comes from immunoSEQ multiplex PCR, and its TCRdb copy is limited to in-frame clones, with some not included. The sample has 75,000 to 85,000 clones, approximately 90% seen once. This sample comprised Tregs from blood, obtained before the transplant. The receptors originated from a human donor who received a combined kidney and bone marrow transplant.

In nucleotides, the CDR3 is TGTGCCAGCAGTTTAGTGGGACAGGGTTATCAGCCCCAGCATTTT. It translates to CASSLVGQGYQPQHF. V usage is TRBV28 and J usage is TRBJ1-5, with 9 positions matching TRBD1. The germline V gene encodes CDR1 MDHEN and CDR2 SYDVKM. Trimming at V came to 2 bases and at J to 5 bases, leaving 4 bases not matched to a gene. The CDR3 spans 15 residues.

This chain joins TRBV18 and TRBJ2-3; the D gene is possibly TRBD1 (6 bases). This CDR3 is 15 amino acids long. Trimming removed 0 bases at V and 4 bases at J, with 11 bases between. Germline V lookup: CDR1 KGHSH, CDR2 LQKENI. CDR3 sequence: CASSPPGYRADTQYF. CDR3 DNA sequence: TGTGCCAGCTCACCACCTGGATACAGGGCAGATACGCAGTATTTT.

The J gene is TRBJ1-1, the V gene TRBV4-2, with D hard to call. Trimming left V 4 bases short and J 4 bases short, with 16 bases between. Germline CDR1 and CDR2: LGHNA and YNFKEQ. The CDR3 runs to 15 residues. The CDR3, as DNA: TGTGCCAGCAGCCTCGGGGAGGGTCGGATCACTGAAGCTTTCTTT. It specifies CASSLGEGRITEAFF.

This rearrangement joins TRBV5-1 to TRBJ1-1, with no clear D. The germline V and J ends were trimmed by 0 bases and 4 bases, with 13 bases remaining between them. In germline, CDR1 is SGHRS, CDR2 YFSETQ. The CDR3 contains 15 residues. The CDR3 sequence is CASSLERGEFTEAFF. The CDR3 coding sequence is TGCGCCAGCAGCTTGGAGCGTGGGGAGTTCACTGAAGCTTTCTTT. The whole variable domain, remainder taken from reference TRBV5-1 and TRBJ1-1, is KAGVTQTPRYLIKTRGQQVTLSCSPISGHRSVSWYQQTPGQGLQFLFEYFSETQRNKGNFPGRFSGRQFSNSRSEMNVSTLELGDSALYLCASSLERGEFTEAFFGQGTRLTVV.

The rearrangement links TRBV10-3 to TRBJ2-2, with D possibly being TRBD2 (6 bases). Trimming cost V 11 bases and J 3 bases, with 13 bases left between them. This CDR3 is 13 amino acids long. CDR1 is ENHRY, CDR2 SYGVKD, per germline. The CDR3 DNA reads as TGTGCCGTATCGGGACTTTACACCGGGGAGCTGTTTTTT. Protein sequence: CAVSGLYTGELFF.

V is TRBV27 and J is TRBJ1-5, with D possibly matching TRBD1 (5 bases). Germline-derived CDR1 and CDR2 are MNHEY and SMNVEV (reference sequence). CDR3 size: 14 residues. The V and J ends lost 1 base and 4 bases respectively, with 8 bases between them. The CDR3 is CASSLYGGNQPQHF. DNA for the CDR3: TGTGCCAGCAGTTTATATGGGGGGAATCAGCCCCAGCATTTT.

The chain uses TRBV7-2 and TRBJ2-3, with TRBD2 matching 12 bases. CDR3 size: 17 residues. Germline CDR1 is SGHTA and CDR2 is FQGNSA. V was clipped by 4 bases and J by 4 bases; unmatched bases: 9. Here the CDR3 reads CASSSRTSGTRADTQYF. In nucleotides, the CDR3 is TGTGCCAGCAGCTCACGGACTAGCGGGACCCGAGCAGATACGCAGTATTTT.

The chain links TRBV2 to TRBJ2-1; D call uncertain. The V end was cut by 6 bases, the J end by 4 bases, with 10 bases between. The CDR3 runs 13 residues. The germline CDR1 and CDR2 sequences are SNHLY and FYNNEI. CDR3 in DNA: TGTGCCAGCAGCACAGATCTTTACAATGAGCAGTTCTTC. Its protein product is CASSTDLYNEQFF.

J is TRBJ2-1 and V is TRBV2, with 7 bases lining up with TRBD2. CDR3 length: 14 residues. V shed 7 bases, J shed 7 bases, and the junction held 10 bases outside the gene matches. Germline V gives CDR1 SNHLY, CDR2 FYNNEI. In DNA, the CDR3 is TGTGCCAGCAACGACCCTCCCGGGAGGAATGAGCAGTTCTTC. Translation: CASNDPPGRNEQFF. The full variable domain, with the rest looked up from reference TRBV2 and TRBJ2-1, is EPEVTQTPSHQVTQMGQEVILRCVPISNHLYFYWYRQILGQKVEFLVSFYNNEISEKSEIFDDQFSVERPDGSNFTLKIRSTKLEDSAMYFCASNDPPGRNEQFFGPGTRLTVL.

The CDR3 reads CASSLVKGTSIHNEQFF. CDR3 DNA sequence: TGCGCCAGCAGCTTGGTAAAAGGGACTAGTATCCACAATGAGCAGTTCTTC. V gene TRBV5-1 combines with J gene TRBJ2-1; 8 nucleotides line up with TRBD2. The J segment lost 5 bases and the V segment lost 0 bases, leaving 10 bases of the junction unmatched. The germline gives CDR1 SGHRS, CDR2 YFSETQ. CDR3 size: 17 residues.